The TCR beta chain described here comes from a study of early T cells in non-severe SARS-CoV-2 infection. Across the whole study: With bulk RNA from unsorted whole blood as input, sequencing yielded unpaired chains.

Germline CDR1 ENHRY, CDR2 SYGVKD. This CDR3 is 14 amino acids long. Trimming removed 0 bases from V and 4 bases from J, with 9 bases in between. TCRdb reprocessed the 5' RACE reads via MiXCR and lists one record per CDR3 protein. This table holds about 60,000 distinct CDR3 sequences, approximately 12% found once. The sequence derives from an adult who was a healthcare worker with PCR-confirmed SARS-CoV-2 infection or an uninfected control (not recorded which). This chain links TRBV10-3 with TRBJ1-1; a possible D gene is TRBD1 (5 bases). Sequencing was carried out using whole blood. CDR3 sequence (DNA): TGTGCCATCAGTGAGTCAGGGGCGACCACTGAAGCTTTCTTT. This translates into CAISESGATTEAFF.